This TCR beta chain derives from a study of shared clonotypes between healthy human individuals. At the level of the study: The plates for each donor numbered three CD4 naive, three CD4 memory, two CD8 naive and one CD8 memory.

The ends lost 6 bases at V and 7 bases at J; junction bases unmatched: 4. This CDR3 spans 13 amino acids. Germline V gives CDR1 MNHNS, CDR2 SASEGT. This clone has at least ten counts. The target antigen is unknown. Several immunoSEQ plates held equal portions of the genomic DNA taken from each subset. Data came from immunoSEQ multiplex PCR; TCRdb stores just in-frame clones and leaves some out. The sample gives about 1 million clones, around 74% of which show up once; less than 1.5% is in the top ten. Study outcomes and limitations: Roughly 5% of naive CD4 clonotypes were common to a few donors.

This clonotype was sampled from a man younger than 35 in good health. Specimen: memory CD4+ T cells sorted from blood. Subset specified: CD45RA-negative fraction. This sequence joins TRBV6-1 and TRBJ2-1; TRBD2 matches at 9 bases. The chain's CDR3 is CASRGTSRNEQFF. The DNA of the CDR3 is TGTGCCAGCAGGGGGACTAGCCGGAATGAGCAGTTCTTC.